This TCR beta chain was sequenced in a study of blood T cell repertoires in COVID-19. For the study at large: Samples came from the United States, Italy and Spain, spanning acute and convalescent COVID-19. From T cells, B-cell-depleted T cells, or PBMCs came the material, which was cDNA or gDNA.

Authors' data handling: Estimation of nucleated cell counts was performed using reference gene primer amplification. Sequencing was performed with immunoSEQ multiplex PCR; in TCRdb, only in-frame clones are kept and a portion is missing. That table supplies the V and J calls and clone size; D and trimming were determined from the DNA. This sample has roughly 100,000 clones, with roughly 91% found just once. The ends lost 2 bases at V and 7 bases at J; junction bases unmatched: 4. The germline V gene encodes CDR1 MNHEY and CDR2 SMNVEV (reference sequence). The CDR3 has 15 amino acids. The sample consisted of peripheral blood. This chain uses TRBV27 with TRBJ2-1; 11 bases agree with TRBD2. The receptor's source is a human donor in a cohort sampled during active COVID-19. Here the CDR3 reads CASSLGTSGLNEQFF. CDR3 nucleotides: TGTGCCAGCAGTTTAGGGACTAGCGGTCTAAATGAGCAGTTCTTC.